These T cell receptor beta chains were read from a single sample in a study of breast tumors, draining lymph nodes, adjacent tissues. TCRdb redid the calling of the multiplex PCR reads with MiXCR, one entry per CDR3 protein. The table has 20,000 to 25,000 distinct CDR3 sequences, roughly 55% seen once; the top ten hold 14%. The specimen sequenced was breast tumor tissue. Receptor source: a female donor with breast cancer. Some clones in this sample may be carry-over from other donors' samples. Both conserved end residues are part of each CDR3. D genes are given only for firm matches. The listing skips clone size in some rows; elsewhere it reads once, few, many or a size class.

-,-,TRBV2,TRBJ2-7,CASSRQEGTYEQYF,TGTGCCAGCAGTCGACAGGAGGGGACGTACGAGCAGTACTTC
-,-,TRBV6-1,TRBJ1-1,CASSERGYDTEAFF,TGTGCCAGCAGTGAAAGGGGGTACGACACTGAAGCTTTCTTT
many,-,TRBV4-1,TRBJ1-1,CASSPGQTTMNTEAFF,TGCGCCAGCAGCCCTGGACAGACTACTATGAACACTGAAGCTTTCTTT
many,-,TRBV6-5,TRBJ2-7,CASSHVGPVSDEQYF,TGTGCCAGCAGTCACGTGGGTCCCGTTTCCGACGAGCAGTACTTC
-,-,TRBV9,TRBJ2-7,CASSVGGQSNYGYEQCF,TGTGCCAGCAGCGTAGGTGGACAGTCGAACTATGGCTACGAGCAGTGCTTC
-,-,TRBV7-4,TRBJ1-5,CANPPSLSNQPQHF,TGTGCCAACCCCCCGAGCCTTAGCAATCAGCCCCAGCATTTT
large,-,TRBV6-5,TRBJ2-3,CASSPGVGADTQYF,TGTGCCAGCAGTCCTGGAGTGGGCGCAGATACGCAGTATTTT
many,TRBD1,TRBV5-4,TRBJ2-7,CASSQGQGKLEQYF,TGTGCCAGCAGCCAAGGACAGGGAAAGCTCGAGCAGTACTTC
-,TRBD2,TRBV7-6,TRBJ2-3,CASRRTSGGPTDTQYF,TGTGCCAGCAGAAGGACTAGCGGGGGACCCACAGATACGCAGTATTTT
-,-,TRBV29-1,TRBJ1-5,CSVLDGSNQPQHF,TGCAGCGTTCTAGACGGTAGCAATCAGCCCCAGCATTTT
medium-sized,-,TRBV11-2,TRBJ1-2,CASSLDPQYGYTF,TGTGCCAGCAGCTTAGATCCCCAATATGGCTACACCTTC
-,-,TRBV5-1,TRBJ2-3,CASSTQVWSTDTQYF,TGCGCCAGCAGCACCCAGGTTTGGAGCACAGATACGCAGTATTTT
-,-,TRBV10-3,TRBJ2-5,CAISEPWVGETQYF,TGTGCCATCAGTGAGCCCTGGGTCGGGGAGACCCAGTACTTC
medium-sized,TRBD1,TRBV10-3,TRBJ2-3,CAIGISRGQTDTQYF,TGTGCCATAGGAATTTCTAGGGGACAGACAGATACGCAGTATTTT
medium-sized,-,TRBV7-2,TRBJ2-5,CASSLSSVEETQYF,TGTGCCAGCAGCTTGTCTTCAGTCGAGGAGACCCAGTACTTC
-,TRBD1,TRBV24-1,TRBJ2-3,CAAVRGQGTDTQYF,TGTGCCGCCGTCCGGGGACAGGGCACAGATACGCAGTATTTT